The source of this TCR beta chain is a study of blood T cell repertoires in COVID-19 (dated by TCRdb to between 2020 and 2021). Looking at the study overall: Collaborator samples came from the United States, Italy and Spain and covered acute and convalescent phases of COVID-19. The prospective study material was composed of cDNA or gDNA derived from T cells, B-cell-depleted T cells, or PBMCs. Deeply sampled blood TCRbeta repertoires from subjects exposed to, actively infected with, or recovered from COVID-19 were included in the dataset. The repertoires were released in a freely available public database intended as a resource for research on the immune response to SARS-CoV-2. Samples were obtained from the ongoing ImmuneRACE study (first 160 participants) and from over 1,000 subjects provided by 6 global collaborators. The sample metadata nearly always contained a de-identified subject ID, COVID-19 status, age in years and sex. Where HLA class I and class II types were available, the types were taken from metadata supplied by the sample provider, not from assay-based typing.

General conclusions and limits of the study: The quantity of clinical and demographic metadata differed by source and by participant and was supplied without curation.

The immunoSEQ Assay, a bias-controlled multiplex PCR, was used to amplify TCRbeta CDR3 regions from genomic DNA. As for how the authors treated the data: Within the assay, amplification of reference gene primers was used to estimate how many nucleated cells each sample contained. To quantify the absolute abundance of each unique TCRbeta CDR3 rearrangement, sequence reads were collapsed and filtered. For each sample, productive Simpson clonality was calculated by taking the square root of Simpson's diversity index across productive rearrangements. TCRdb retrieved this table from immuneACCESS and kept in-frame rearrangements only. Not all clones are present; in checked studies, unresolved V genes account for under half, and no reason is known for the remainder. Clone size and V and J calls were adopted from that table, with D and trimming inferred from the DNA. Present in this sample are fewer than 350,000 clones, roughly 86% of which were seen just once. About 8.5% of the sample lies in the top ten.

The collaborating institutions used their own protocols to collect whole blood in K2EDTA tubes. For TCRbeta analysis, collaborators shipped samples in one of three forms: frozen whole blood, isolated PBMCs, or DNA extracted from either of those sample types. This clone was seen a single time. Its antigen remains unidentified. Base qualities were left out, and no much larger clone turns up one base away. Additional DNA sequences in this sample encode the identical CDR3. Clipping removes 0 bases from V and 2 bases from J, with 0 as the unmatched junction base count. Inclusive of the bounding cysteine and phenylalanine, the CDR3 is 14 residues long. The only DNA kept is the CDR3, 42 bases in frame from the first base. CDR1 and CDR2 are drawn from the germline V gene: SGDLS, YYNGEE.

Sequenced material: peripheral blood. The source of this sequence is a man between 18 and 35 years old with active or convalescent COVID-19. The chain is assembled from TRBV9 and TRBJ2-7, with TRBD1 matching 9 junction bases. CDR3 protein: CASSVGTGAYEQYF. The DNA sequence follows: TGTGCCAGCAGCGTAGGGACAGGGGCCTACGAGCAGTACTTC.